These T cell receptor beta chains were read from a single sample in a study of regulatory T cells in long-lasting Graves disease. TCRdb reprocessed the multiplex PCR reads with MiXCR, giving one entry per CDR3 protein. The table includes some 250,000 distinct CDR3 sequences, 18% detected once. The same sample was also studied in work on T cells in Graves' hyperthyroidism and ophthalmopathy.

Sequencing was performed on peripheral blood mononuclear cells (PBMCs), taken at new diagnosis, from a patient treated with antithyroid drugs. The receptors stem from a woman aged 25 to 45 with Graves disease. The CDR3 runs from the conserved cysteine through the conserved F or W. A D gene is named only where the DNA matches it firmly. For some rows the clone size is stated as once, few or many, or as a class when expanded; others skip it.

abundance	d_gene	v_gene	j_gene	CDR3aa	CDR3nt
many	.	TRBV11-2	TRBJ2-2	CASTLVPLRNTGELFF	TGTGCCAGCACCCTAGTCCCCCTCAGGAACACCGGGGAGCTGTTTTTT
many	TRBD1	TRBV6-1	TRBJ2-1	CASSPTGGGFNEQFF	TGTGCCAGCAGTCCGACAGGGGGCGGGTTCAATGAGCAGTTCTTC
.	TRBD1	TRBV7-9	TRBJ1-5	CASSLPGQLSNQPQHF	TGTGCCAGCAGCCTGCCGGGACAGCTTAGCAATCAGCCCCAGCATTTT
many	.	TRBV27	TRBJ1-2	CASRMATDRYGYTF	TGTGCCAGCAGAATGGCGACAGACCGTTATGGCTACACCTTC
many	TRBD1	TRBV4-1	TRBJ2-7	CASSQEAGQGDEQYF	TGCGCCAGCAGCCAAGAGGCGGGACAGGGGGACGAGCAGTACTTC
many	.	TRBV28	TRBJ2-5	CASSLFGLGEGLQTQYF	TGTGCCAGCAGCCTTTTCGGCCTAGGCGAAGGACTGCAGACCCAGTACTTC
.	.	TRBV12-3/TRBV12-4	TRBJ2-7	CASSPDADGYEQYF	TGTGCCAGCAGCCCGGACGCGGATGGCTACGAGCAGTACTTC
many	.	TRBV6-1	TRBJ2-1	CASSEALRTINEQFF	TGTGCCAGCAGTGAAGCGCTTCGGACTATCAATGAGCAGTTCTTC
.	.	TRBV3-1	TRBJ2-7	CASSRQANRDEQYF	TGTGCCAGCAGCCGCCAGGCCAATCGAGACGAGCAGTACTTC
many	TRBD2	TRBV12-3/TRBV12-4	TRBJ2-2	CASRPGLGRTGELFF	TGTGCCAGCAGACCCGGACTAGGGAGAACCGGGGAGCTGTTTTTT
.	TRBD1	TRBV5-5	TRBJ2-5	CASSLIGQGETQYF	TGTGCCAGCAGCTTGATTGGACAGGGCGAGACCCAGTACTTC
many	.	TRBV12-3/TRBV12-4	TRBJ2-2	CASSISSGTGELFF	TGTGCCAGCAGCATCTCATCGGGCACCGGGGAGCTGTTTTTT
.	.	TRBV10-1	TRBJ2-1	CASTGGQSRSYNEQFF	TGCGCCAGCACCGGGGGACAGTCGAGGTCCTACAATGAGCAGTTCTTC
many	.	TRBV5-4	TRBJ1-6	CASSATSGGSPLHF	TGTGCCAGCAGCGCCACCTCTGGGGGTTCACCCCTCCACTTT
many	.	TRBV3-1	TRBJ1-1	CASSQMRATSEAFF	TGTGCCAGCAGCCAAATGCGAGCTACCAGTGAAGCTTTCTTT
many	TRBD1	TRBV5-6	TRBJ1-2	CASTSGDRFFFGYTF	TGTGCCAGCACCTCCGGGGACAGGTTCTTTTTCGGCTACACCTTC
.	.	TRBV5-1	TRBJ1-6	CASSLGAGRALADNSPLHF	TGCGCCAGCAGCTTGGGGGCTGGGCGAGCTCTAGCTGATAATTCACCCCTCCACTTT
many	.	TRBV7-2	TRBJ2-5	CASTKGVKETQYF	TGTGCCAGCACCAAGGGCGTAAAAGAGACCCAGTACTTC